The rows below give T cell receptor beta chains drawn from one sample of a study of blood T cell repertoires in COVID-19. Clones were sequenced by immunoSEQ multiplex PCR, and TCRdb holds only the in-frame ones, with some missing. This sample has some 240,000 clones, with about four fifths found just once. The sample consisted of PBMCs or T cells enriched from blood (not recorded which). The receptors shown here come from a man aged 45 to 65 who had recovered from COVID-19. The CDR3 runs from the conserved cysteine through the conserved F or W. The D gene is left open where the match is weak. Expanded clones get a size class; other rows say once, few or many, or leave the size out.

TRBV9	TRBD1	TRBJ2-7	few	CASSPTGTGFYEQYF	TGTGCCAGCAGCCCGACCGGGACAGGGTTCTACGAGCAGTACTTC
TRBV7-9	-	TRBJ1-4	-	CASSLDPGAAGLFF	TGTGCCAGCAGCTTAGATCCAGGGGCCGCCGGGCTGTTTTTT
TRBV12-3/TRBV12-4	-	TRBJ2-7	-	CASSPRDLGEQYF	TGTGCCAGCAGTCCCAGGGACTTGGGAGAGCAGTACTTC
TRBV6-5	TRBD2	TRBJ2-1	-	CASSWMGSREGQFF	TGTGCCAGCAGTTGGATGGGATCTCGGGAGGGTCAGTTCTTC
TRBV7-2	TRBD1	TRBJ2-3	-	CASSAGQGAGDTQYF	TGTGCCAGCAGCGCCGGACAGGGGGCTGGGGATACGCAGTATTTT
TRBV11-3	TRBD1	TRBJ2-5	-	CASSLDVTGGVETQYF	TGTGCCAGCAGCTTAGATGTAACAGGGGGAGTGGAGACCCAGTACTTC
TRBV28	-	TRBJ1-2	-	CASTRGATGYTF	TGTGCCAGCACTCGGGGGGCGACTGGCTACACCTTC
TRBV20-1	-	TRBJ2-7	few	CSARSGFEQYF	TGCAGTGCTAGATCAGGGTTCGAGCAGTACTTC
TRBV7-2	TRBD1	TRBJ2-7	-	CASRLQGSYEQYF	TGTGCCAGCAGGTTACAGGGGTCCTACGAGCAGTACTTC
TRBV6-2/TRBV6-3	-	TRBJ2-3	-	CASSYQSGSTDTQYF	TGTGCCAGCAGTTACCAAAGCGGTAGCACAGATACGCAGTATTTT
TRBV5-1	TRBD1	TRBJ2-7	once	CASSFGTGMGAYEQYF	TGCGCCAGCAGCTTCGGGACAGGGATGGGTGCCTACGAGCAGTACTTC
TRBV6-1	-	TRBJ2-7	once	CASSEWQGTYEQYF	TGTGCCAGCAGTGAGTGGCAGGGGACCTACGAGCAGTACTTC
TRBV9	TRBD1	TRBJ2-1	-	CASSTRTGEQFF	TGTGCCAGCAGCACTCGGACAGGTGAGCAGTTCTTC
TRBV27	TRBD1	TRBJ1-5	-	CASGTGDDQPQHF	TGTGCCAGCGGGACAGGGGACGATCAGCCCCAGCATTTT
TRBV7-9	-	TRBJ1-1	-	CASSSVSQGEAFF	TGTGCCAGCAGCTCGGTCTCCCAGGGTGAAGCTTTCTTT
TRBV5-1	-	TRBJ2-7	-	CASSSTNSYEQYF	TGCGCCAGCAGTTCGACAAACTCCTACGAGCAGTACTTC
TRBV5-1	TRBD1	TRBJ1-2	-	CASSAGDRGYTFGYTF	TGCGCCAGCAGCGCGGGGGACAGGGGTTATACCTTTGGCTACACCTTC
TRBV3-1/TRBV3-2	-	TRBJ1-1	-	CASSPGNFEAFF	TGTGCCAGCAGCCCAGGGAACTTTGAAGCTTTCTTT
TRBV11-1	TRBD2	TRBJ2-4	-	CASSVGEGIQYF	TGTGCCAGCAGCGTCGGGGAGGGCATTCAGTACTTC
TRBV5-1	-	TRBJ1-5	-	CASSLDRGRDQPQHF	TGCGCCAGCAGCTTGGATAGAGGGAGAGATCAGCCCCAGCATTTT
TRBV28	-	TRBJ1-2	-	CASSPPGVYGYTF	TGTGCCAGCAGTCCTCCGGGTGTCTATGGCTACACCTTC
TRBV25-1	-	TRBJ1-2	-	CASRNDRTNYGYTF	TGTGCCAGCAGAAACGACAGAACTAACTATGGCTACACCTTC
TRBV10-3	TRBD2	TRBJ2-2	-	CAISEPGLTNTGELFF	TGTGCCATCAGTGAGCCGGGACTAACAAACACCGGGGAGCTGTTTTTT
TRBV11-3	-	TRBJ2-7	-	CASSLVPTGSSYEQYF	TGTGCCAGCAGCCTGGTCCCGACAGGAAGCTCCTACGAGCAGTACTTC
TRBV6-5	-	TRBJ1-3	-	CGGGRANTIYF	TGCGGTGGGGGCAGGGCAAACACCATATATTTT
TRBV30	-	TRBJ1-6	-	CAWQGTKMNSPLHF	TGTGCCTGGCAGGGGACGAAAATGAATTCACCCCTCCACTTT
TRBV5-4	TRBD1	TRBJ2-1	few	CASSLDGQGAYNEQFF	TGTGCCAGCAGCTTAGATGGACAGGGGGCCTACAATGAGCAGTTCTTC
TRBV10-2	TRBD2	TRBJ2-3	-	CASSPRREGQSYF	TGCGCCAGCAGCCCTCGGCGGGAGGGCCAATCGTATTTT
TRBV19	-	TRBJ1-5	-	CASKGTRFNQPQHF	TGTGCATCAAAGGGGACAAGATTTAATCAGCCCCAGCATTTT
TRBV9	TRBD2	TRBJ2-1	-	CASSVDAGGRSAEQFF	TGTGCCAGCAGCGTAGACGCGGGAGGGCGATCCGCTGAGCAGTTCTTC
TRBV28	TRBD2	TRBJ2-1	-	CASSRTSGMSYNEQFF	TGTGCCAGCAGCCGGACTAGCGGGATGTCCTACAATGAGCAGTTCTTC
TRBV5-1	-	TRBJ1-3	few	CASSFAPGSSGNTIYF	TGCGCCAGCAGCTTCGCCCCGGGGTCTTCTGGAAACACCATATATTTT
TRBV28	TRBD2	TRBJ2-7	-	CASSLAETYEQYF	TGTGCCAGCAGTCTAGCGGAGACCTACGAGCAGTACTTC
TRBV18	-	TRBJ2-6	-	CASSPLSGSGANVLTF	TGTGCCAGCTCACCATTATCCGGCTCTGGGGCCAACGTCCTGACTTTC
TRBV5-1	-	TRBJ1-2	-	CASTGTAANYGYTF	TGCGCCAGCACCGGAACAGCAGCTAACTATGGCTACACCTTC
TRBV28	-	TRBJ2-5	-	CASSRHSGGETQYF	TGTGCCAGCAGTCGGCACAGCGGAGGAGAGACCCAGTACTTC
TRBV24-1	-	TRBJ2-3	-	CATSKSGLAFASTDTQYF	TGTGCCACCAGTAAGAGTGGGCTGGCATTCGCTAGCACAGATACGCAGTATTTT
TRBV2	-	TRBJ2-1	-	CASSEGGYNEQFF	TGTGCCAGCAGTGAAGGCGGATACAATGAGCAGTTCTTC
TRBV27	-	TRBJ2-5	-	CASSYGIGEETQYF	TGTGCCAGCAGTTATGGGATCGGGGAAGAGACCCAGTACTTC
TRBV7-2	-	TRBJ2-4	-	CASSPPGWGNIQYF	TGTGCCAGCAGCCCACCTGGGTGGGGCAACATTCAGTACTTC